This T cell receptor beta chain was captured by sequencing in a study of blood T cell repertoires in COVID-19. Study as a whole: Samples taken during acute and convalescent COVID-19 were collected in the United States, Italy and Spain.

Trimming removed 3 bases from V and 7 bases from J, with 10 bases in between. This CDR3 comprises 13 residues. The germline V gene encodes CDR1 SGHTA and CDR2 FQGTGA. The assay was immunoSEQ multiplex PCR, and TCRdb's table has in-frame clones only and misses some. The sample contains 450,000 to 500,000 clones, approximately 85% of which appear only once. The sample comprised peripheral blood. This sequence was found in a human donor in a cohort sampled during active COVID-19. The chain combines TRBV7-3 with TRBJ2-1; D perhaps matches TRBD2 (6 bases). The DNA of the CDR3 is TGTGCCAGCAGCTTCCCAGGAGGGAATGAGCAGTTCTTC. Translated, it gives CASSFPGGNEQFF.